These T cell receptor beta chains were read from a single sample in a study of monozygotic twins with inflammatory bowel disease. With the 5' RACE reads reprocessed, TCRdb shows one record per CDR3 protein and no DNA. The data include roughly 200,000 distinct CDR3 sequences; the top ten clones carry around 7.7%. Sample: blood. These receptors were obtained from a human donor with ulcerative colitis or Crohn's disease, or a healthy co-twin of an affected twin (not recorded which). Both conserved end residues are part of each CDR3.

j_call,cdr3_length,v_call,cdr3_aa
TRBJ1-2,14,TRBV7-2,CASSGGGGSRGYTF
TRBJ2-2,16,TRBV19,CASKPPGQLNTGELFF
TRBJ1-5,16,TRBV12-3/TRBV12-4,CASSLKERGSNQPQHF
TRBJ1-1,16,TRBV4-2,CASSQAPVAVNTEAFF
TRBJ1-1,11,TRBV6-1,CVALMNTEAFF
TRBJ2-7,15,TRBV4-1,CASSPLKTGPYEQYF
TRBJ1-1,11,TRBV29-1,CSGQRNTEAFF
TRBJ2-5,15,TRBV7-2,CASSSGTGVGETQYF
TRBJ2-3,12,TRBV29-1,CSVGRGTDTQYF
TRBJ2-5,16,TRBV18,CASSPNPPAGAETQYF